The 16 T cell receptor beta chains below all came from one sample that was sequenced in a study of T cell repertoires in cytomegalovirus infection. TCRdb re-derived calls from the reads in MiXCR, one entry per CDR3 protein. The sample records around 280,000 distinct CDR3 sequences, about 13% being singletons. Sequenced: PBMCs. The receptors originated from a human donor in good health (CMV status not recorded). Some clones in this sample may be carry-over from other donors' samples.

This clonotype was detected many times. V usage is TRBV12-3 or TRBV12-4 and J usage is TRBJ1-1, with TRBD1 as a possible D gene (6 bases). This CDR3 has 16 amino acids. V was clipped by 2 bases and J by 0 bases, with 13 bases between them. This chain's CDR3 is CASSLRQAVLNTEAFF. DNA for the CDR3: TGTGCCAGCAGTTTAAGACAGGCGGTACTGAACACTGAAGCTTTCTTT.

This clonotype has only a few counts. The chain combines TRBV5-1 with TRBJ2-3; 7 nucleotides line up with TRBD1. Germline CDR1 is SGHRS and CDR2 is YFSETQ. CDR3 length: 15 amino acids. V shed 0 bases and J 7 bases; nucleotides not matched to a gene: 8. The CDR3 protein is CASSLEGQTFNTQYF. In DNA form, the CDR3 reads TGCGCCAGCAGCTTGGAGGGACAGACTTTCAATACGCAGTATTTT.

This clonotype has only a few counts. V gene TRBV27 combines with J gene TRBJ2-1, with TRBD2 matching 7 bases. The V segment lost 4 bases and the J segment 7 bases; nucleotides outside the gene matches: 13. The CDR3 extends over 16 amino acids. Germline CDR1 and CDR2: MNHEY and SMNVEV (reference sequence). CDR3 sequence reads: CASSSSSGSWTNEQFF. CDR3 sequence (DNA): TGTGCCAGCAGTTCCTCTAGCGGTTCATGGACTAATGAGCAGTTCTTC.

V is TRBV20-1 and J is TRBJ2-7; TRBD1 might be the D (5 bases). CDR1 is DFQATT, CDR2 SNEGSKA, per germline (reference sequence). The V gene lost 5 bases and the J gene lost 0 bases, with 14 bases spanning the gap. The CDR3 consists of 14 residues. CDR3: CSAPPRTSSYEQYF. The CDR3 DNA reads TGCAGTGCTCCGCCTAGGACAAGCTCCTACGAGCAGTACTTC.

Of note for this clonotype: A much larger clonotype is one base distant, so this may be a read error. The chain joins TRBV12-3 or TRBV12-4 to TRBJ2-1; no firm D call. Trimming left V 6 bases short and J 6 bases short, with 15 bases between. The CDR3 contains 14 residues. CDR3 nucleotide sequence: TGTGCCAGCAGCCGACCCCCAGCGAGCAATGAGCAGTTCTTC. Translating it yields CASSRPPASNEQFF.

A note on this clonotype: No conserved phenylalanine or tryptophan ends this CDR3, so it is likely a read error. The rearrangement links TRBV20-1 to TRBJ2-5; no reliable D call. The CDR3 has 13 amino acids. Trimming cost V 7 bases and J 1 base, with 13 bases left between them. Germline values: CDR1 DFQATT, CDR2 SNEGSKA (reference sequence). CDR3 amino acids: CSGEDGPQETQYV. The CDR3 DNA is TGCAGTGGAGAGGACGGCCCCCAAGAGACCCAGTACGTC.

This clonotype appeared many times. The chain recombines TRBV19 with TRBJ1-6, with a tentative D call TRBD1 (5 bases). This CDR3 is 16 amino acids long. V shed 5 bases and J shed 6 bases, with 17 bases lying between them. Germline V gene sequence: CDR1 LNHDA, CDR2 SQIVND (reference sequence). Here the CDR3 reads CASSGVRRGLNSPLHF. CDR3 sequence (DNA): TGTGCCAGTAGTGGCGTGAGGCGGGGCCTTAATTCACCCCTCCACTTT.

This clonotype was picked up many times. The gene calls are TRBV28 and TRBJ2-3; D is undetermined. Germline lookup yields CDR1 MDHEN and CDR2 SYDVKM. The CDR3 sequence is 15 residues long. V lost 5 bases and J lost 10, with 22 bases in between. CDR3 region: CASSPPGGNRVAQYF. The CDR3 DNA reads as TGTGCCAGCAGTCCCCCGGGTGGCAACCGAGTTGCGCAGTATTTT. The complete variable domain, with remaining parts taken from reference TRBV28 and TRBJ2-3, reads DVKVTQSSRYLVKRTGEKVFLECVQDMDHENMFWYRQDPGLGLRLIYFSYDVKMKEKGDIPEGYSVSREKKERFSLILESASTNQTSMYLCASSPPGGNRVAQYFGPGTRLTVL.

The sample holds many counts of this clonotype. This chain connects TRBV20-1 to TRBJ1-2, with 8 bases identical to TRBD1. CDR3 length: 14 amino acids. V was pared by 0 bases and J by 5 bases, with 5 bases of the junction left unmatched. Germline lookup yields CDR1 DFQATT and CDR2 SNEGSKA (reference sequence). The CDR3 protein is CSARERGTGYGYTF. The CDR3 region has the DNA TGCAGTGCTAGAGAAAGGGGGACAGGATATGGCTACACCTTC.

Ten or more counts support this clonotype. CDR3 region: CASTLLAGGITDTQYF. The CDR3 nucleotides read TGTGCCAGCACCCTTCTAGCGGGAGGGATCACAGATACGCAGTATTTT. The chain recombines TRBV28 with TRBJ2-3; 12 bases align to TRBD2. Germline V gives CDR1 MDHEN, CDR2 SYDVKM. This CDR3 comprises 16 residues. J lost 2 bases, V lost 7 bases, and 7 bases had no gene match.

There are many counts of this clonotype. The chain has TRBV7-9 and TRBJ2-6; D is perhaps TRBD1 (6 bases). V was pared by 8 bases and J by 0 bases, with 17 bases between. Germline V gives CDR1 SEHNR, CDR2 FQNEAQ (reference sequence). This CDR3 region has 17 residues. The DNA for the CDR3 is TGTGCCAGCCTACGGACAGAAGGTGTCTCTGGGGCCAACGTCCTGACTTTC. Residues: CASLRTEGVSGANVLTF. Full variable domain (rest looked up from reference TRBV7-9 and TRBJ2-6): DTGVSQNPRHKITKRGQNVTFRCDPISEHNRLYWYRQTLGQGPEFLTYFQNEAQLEKSRLLSDRFSAERPKGSFSTLEIQRTEQGDSAMYLCASLRTEGVSGANVLTFGAGSRLTVL.

The table lists this clonotype with many counts. This sequence joins TRBV10-3 and TRBJ1-4; D might be TRBD1 (5 bases). The CDR3 sequence is 14 residues long. V was pared by 2 bases and J by 7 bases, with 11 bases between. CDR1 is ENHRY and CDR2 is SYGVKD in the germline V gene. The CDR3 sequence is CAISEEGRGEKLFF. The DNA for the CDR3 is TGTGCCATCAGTGAGGAGGGGCGCGGTGAAAAACTGTTTTTT.

In its sample, this clonotype was seen many times. The chain couples TRBV29-1 to TRBJ1-2; D may be TRBD1 (5 bases). Germline CDR1 is SQVTM and CDR2 is ANQGSEA. The CDR3 length is 13 residues. With 3 bases removed from V and 5 bases from J, the gap between germline ends came to 13 bases. The CDR3 region is CSVDSGVWYGYTF. CDR3 DNA: TGCAGCGTTGATTCGGGGGTCTGGTATGGCTACACCTTC.

The V gene is TRBV6-4, the J gene TRBJ2-1; 7 bases align to TRBD2. The V gene's germline CDR1 is MRHNA and CDR2 SNTAGT. Trimming removed 10 bases from V and 4 bases from J; junction bases left unmatched: 10. This CDR3 is 14 amino acids long. The CDR3 protein is CATSVGRDYNEQFF. The CDR3 DNA is TGTGCCACCTCGGTGGGGAGGGATTACAATGAGCAGTTCTTC.

This clonotype appeared many times. V is TRBV14 and J is TRBJ2-3; possible D gene TRBD2, 5 bases. The V gene's germline CDR1 is SGHDN and CDR2 FVKESK. Trimming removed 4 bases from V and 0 bases from J, with 17 bases in between. This CDR3 spans 17 amino acids. In DNA form, the CDR3 reads TGTGCCAGCAGCCCAGTTGAGCGGCGCCCTAGCACAGATACGCAGTATTTT. This translates into CASSPVERRPSTDTQYF.

The chain links TRBV27 to TRBJ1-4; no clear D gene. Germline V gene data show CDR1 as MNHEY and CDR2 as SMNVEV (reference sequence). This CDR3 has 14 residues. The V end was cut by 5 bases, the J end by 7 bases, with 14 bases between. CDR3 nucleotide sequence: TGTGCCAGCAGTCTGCGGACCCTGGGTGAAAAACTGTTTTTT. It specifies CASSLRTLGEKLFF.